This T cell receptor (beta chain) appears in the sequencing data of a study of T cells in Graves' hyperthyroidism and ophthalmopathy. Germline V CDR1 and CDR2: MNHNS, SASEGT. There are 14 residues in the CDR3. V shed 7 bases, J shed 1 base, and the junction held 5 bases outside the gene matches. RNA transcripts yielded amplified TCR beta CDR3 regions. HTBI primers were the set used in a first-round RT-PCR of the TCR CDR3. In TCRdb, the multiplex PCR reads were re-called with MiXCR into one record per CDR3 protein. The sample yields about 360,000 distinct CDR3 sequences, 15% to 19% seen once. This clonotype was counted a few times.

This chain links TRBV6-1 with TRBJ2-3; 7 positions agree with TRBD1. The sample comprised blood. The sequence came from a woman in her late teens or twenties with Graves' hyperthyroidism that later progressed to Graves' ophthalmopathy. The CDR3 DNA reads TGTGCCAGCAAGACAGGGTCGGGCACAGATACGCAGTATTTT. Translated, it gives CASKTGSGTDTQYF.